Shown below are 14 T cell receptor beta chains from a single sample sequenced in a study of graft-versus-host responses after intestinal transplantation. Generated by immunoSEQ multiplex PCR, the TCRdb table keeps only in-frame clones and is missing some. The profile shows under 100,000 clones, around 93% of them singletons. Their antigen targets remain unknown. Sequenced here: unstimulated CD8+ T cells sorted from spleen or lymph node cells, sampled before transplant. Every receptor here comes from a human donor who was the organ donor for an intestinal transplant.

The chain links TRBV27 to TRBJ1-5; a weak D match, TRBD1 (5 bases). This CDR3 comprises 14 residues. The V gene's germline CDR1 is MNHEY and CDR2 SMNVEV (reference sequence). The V and J ends lost 6 bases and 1 base respectively, with 10 bases between them. CDR3 nucleotides: TGTGCCAGCAGATCCCAGGGAAGCAATCAGCCCCAGCATTTT. It yields the protein CASRSQGSNQPQHF.

The V call is TRBV14, the J call TRBJ2-1; D remains unclear. V was cut by 2 bases and J by 2 bases, with 13 bases left in between. Per germline, CDR1 SGHDN and CDR2 FVKESK. The CDR3 runs to 16 residues. The CDR3 DNA sequence: TGTGCCAGCAGCCAAACCCTCTCGCTAACCTACAATGAGCAGTTCTTC. Its protein is CASSQTLSLTYNEQFF.

The chain uses TRBV11-1 and TRBJ2-1; 8 nucleotides align to TRBD2. The germline gives CDR1 SGHAT, CDR2 FQDESV (reference sequence). J was trimmed by 8 bases and V by 2 bases; bases with no gene match: 5. The CDR3 length is 14 residues. The CDR3 spells CASSLPGLDDEQFF. The CDR3 DNA follows: TGTGCCAGCAGCTTACCGGGACTAGACGATGAGCAGTTCTTC.

This chain uses TRBV6-6 with TRBJ2-1; a possible D gene is TRBD2 (6 bases). Germline V gives CDR1 MNHNY, CDR2 SVGAGI (reference sequence). CDR3 size: 14 residues. The V end was cut by 0 bases, the J end by 7 bases, with 10 bases between. This CDR3 reads CASSYSGGRNEQFF. CDR3 sequence (DNA): TGTGCCAGCAGTTACTCCGGGGGAAGGAATGAGCAGTTCTTC.

This chain uses TRBV29-1 with TRBJ1-2; D might be TRBD1 (6 bases). Germline loops: CDR1 SQVTM, CDR2 ANQGSEA. V lost 7 bases and J lost 8, with 20 bases in between. The CDR3 length is 13 residues. The CDR3 here is CSAPGRGMGGYTF. The CDR3 nucleotides are TGCAGCGCCCCCGGGAGGGGGATGGGGGGCTACACCTTC.

In regard to this clone: This specimen includes other DNA sequences encoding the same CDR3. The chain employs TRBV19 and TRBJ2-7, with D perhaps matching TRBD2 (7 bases). Germline values: CDR1 LNHDA, CDR2 SQIVND (reference sequence). CDR3 size: 14 residues. V lost 1 base and J 2 bases, leaving 9 bases between the germline ends. The CDR3 DNA is TGTGCCAGTAGTATAGCCGGGGGGCCCTACGAGCAGTACTTC. Translated: CASSIAGGPYEQYF.

This sequence joins TRBV9 and TRBJ2-3; 9 bases are shared with TRBD2. Germline V gene data show CDR1 as SGDLS and CDR2 as YYNGEE. The V segment lost 3 bases and the J segment 4 bases; nucleotides outside the gene matches: 3. This CDR3 is built from 14 residues. CDR3 coding DNA: TGTGCCAGCAGCGGAGGGACTAGCCCAGATACGCAGTATTTT. Translating gives CASSGGTSPDTQYF.

The chain carries TRBV27 and TRBJ2-7; possible D gene TRBD2, 5 bases. The CDR3 consists of 14 residues. Germline V gene data show CDR1 as MNHEY and CDR2 as SMNVEV (reference sequence). The V and J ends lost 6 bases and 1 base respectively, with 13 bases between them. The CDR3: CASSLNGVSYEQYF. CDR3 nucleotides: TGTGCCAGCAGCCTAAACGGGGTTTCCTACGAGCAGTACTTC.

The chain links TRBV30 to TRBJ2-1; 9 bases line up with TRBD1. The CDR3 totals 15 residues. V dropped 3 bases and J dropped 2; count of bases not matched to a gene: 5. Germline CDR1 is GTSNPN and CDR2 is SVGIG (reference sequence). The CDR3 is CAWRERQGAYNEQFF. In nucleotides, the CDR3 is TGTGCCTGGAGAGAGAGACAGGGGGCCTACAATGAGCAGTTCTTC.

This clone appeared a single time. The J gene is TRBJ2-3, the V gene TRBV13, with D unresolved. The ends were cut back, 4 bases at V and 3 bases at J, with 5 bases in the middle. The CDR3 sequence is 12 residues long. Germline V gives CDR1 PRHDT, CDR2 FYEKMQ (reference sequence). The CDR3 DNA reads TGTGCCAGCAGCTGGGCTACAGATACGCAGTATTTT. Protein product: CASSWATDTQYF.

This clone was recorded once. The rearrangement uses TRBV4-2 and TRBJ2-1, with TRBD1 identical over 9 bases. Germline assignment: CDR1 LGHNA and CDR2 YNFKEQ. CDR3 size: 17 residues. V lost 0 bases, J lost 4 bases, and 7 bases stayed unmatched. The CDR3 DNA is TGTGCCAGCAGCCAAGATAGGTCGGACAGGGGATACAATGAGCAGTTCTTC. Amino acids: CASSQDRSDRGYNEQFF.

V is TRBV5-5 and J is TRBJ2-7; 13 bases match TRBD2. The CDR3 has 18 residues. Germline V CDR1 and CDR2: SGHKS, YYEKEE (reference sequence). V dropped 4 bases and J dropped 5; count of bases not matched to a gene: 15. The CDR3 loop is CASSHHRGLAGLGNEQYF. CDR3 in DNA: TGTGCCAGCAGCCACCACAGGGGACTAGCGGGGTTGGGAAACGAGCAGTACTTC.

The gene calls are TRBV4-3 and TRBJ2-5, with D perhaps matching TRBD2 (6 bases). There are 15 residues in the CDR3. V lost 1 base and J 9 bases, leaving 18 bases between the germline ends. Germline V CDR1 and CDR2: LGHNA, YSLEER. The CDR3 nucleotides are TGCGCCAGCAGCCAAGTCTTCGGAGGGCTGGTGGCCCAGTACTTC. Translating it yields CASSQVFGGLVAQYF.

This chain uses TRBV5-1 with TRBJ1-3; possibly TRBD1 for D (6 bases). Germline V gives CDR1 SGHRS, CDR2 YFSETQ. The CDR3 runs to 20 residues. Trimming took off 4 bases at V and 0 bases at J, with 26 bases between the two ends. The CDR3, as DNA: TGCGCCAGCAGCCCCGAGGGGGGGCCGCGGGGTCTCTTCTCTGGAAACACCATATATTTT. Translation: CASSPEGGPRGLFSGNTIYF.